The source of this T cell receptor beta chain is a study of radiotherapy plus CTLA-4 blockade in lung cancer. On the study more broadly: Of the patients, 18% showed objective responses and roughly 30% attained disease control. Study results and limitations: Increased serum interferon-beta after radiation also reportedly predicted response strongly. Tumor-derived TCR clones expanded in blood after radiotherapy plus ipilimumab.

The V end lost 8 bases, the J end lost 8 bases, and 22 bases lay between the germline ends. CDR3 length: 13 residues. CDR1 and CDR2 (germline): SQVTM, ANQGSEA. The table came from immunoSEQ multiplex PCR; TCRdb's copy has only in-frame clones and leaves some out. This sample has about 95,000 clones, with around 82% found just once. Patients in the study, people with chemo-refractory metastatic non-small-cell lung cancer, received focal radiation plus ipilimumab CTLA-4 blockade. Turning to this clone: What it binds is not known.

The specimen comprised peripheral blood, sampled from a patient treated with radiotherapy plus ipilimumab. This sequence originates from a human donor with non-small cell lung cancer who had stable disease on radiotherapy plus ipilimumab. The chain recombines TRBV29-1 with TRBJ2-7; maybe TRBD2 (5 bases). The CDR3 is CSTSSGLQRKQYF. CDR3 coding DNA: TGCAGCACTTCCTCCGGACTCCAACGAAAGCAGTACTTC.